A single T cell receptor beta chain is shown here with its context. The sort gate was single viable CD3+CD4+CD8-CD45RO+ cells for memory CD4+ T cells. Germline loops: CDR1 MNHEY, CDR2 SMNVEV (reference sequence). Between the trimmed V and J ends, which lost 4 bases and 0 bases, there was a span of 6 bases. The CDR3 is 13 residues long. This specimen comes from a study of memory CD4+ T cells and cytomegalovirus serostatus. Sequencing was performed with immunoSEQ multiplex PCR; in TCRdb, only in-frame clones are kept and a portion is missing. The sample lists some 60,000 clones, about 80% occurring once.

The sequencing sample was made of memory CD4+ T cells from blood. The V gene is TRBV27, the J gene TRBJ1-2; tentatively, D is TRBD1 (5 bases). The receptor was derived from an adult in good health and CMV-seropositive. The CDR3 sequence: CASSWGPNYGYTF. The CDR3 nucleotides read TGTGCCAGCAGTTGGGGCCCTAACTATGGCTACACCTTC.